This T cell receptor beta chain originates from a study of blood T cell repertoires in COVID-19. The CDR3 is made up of 16 amino acids. With V trimmed by 9 bases and J by 0 bases, 11 bases remained unmatched. Germline lookup yields CDR1 ENHRY and CDR2 SYGVKD. The data were produced by immunoSEQ multiplex PCR, yet TCRdb's version contains in-frame clones alone and is incomplete. The profile covers a few hundred thousand clones, with under 90% appearing a single time and around 9% taken by the ten largest. Sequenced material: PBMCs or T cells enriched from blood (not recorded which). The TCR comes from a woman between 25 and 40 years old who had recovered from COVID-19. This chain connects TRBV10-3 to TRBJ2-3, with 8 bases identical to TRBD2. For the CDR3, the DNA is TGTGCCATTTCCGGGACTAGGGGTACTAGCACAGATACGCAGTATTTT. It specifies CAISGTRGTSTDTQYF.